This T cell receptor (beta chain) stems from a study of cytomegalovirus exposure and HLA in healthy donors. The study, taken as a whole, reports: As a later analysis revealed, the rate of TCR association differed by HLA locus, with DRB1 most and HLA-C fewest. Prior analysis indicated that the majority of TCR beta V segments exhibited productivity approximately 87% or approximately 30% of the time.

The PCR was carried out with 60 Vbeta primers and 13 Jbeta primers. The method was immunoSEQ multiplex PCR; TCRdb's version includes in-frame clones alone and lacks a portion of them. The sample consists of about 140,000 clones, around three quarters of them appearing once. With respect to this clone: The antigen remains unidentified.

The sequence was obtained from a woman aged 60 to 75 in good health and CMV-seropositive. The sequenced material came from PBMCs.

CDR3 protein: CASSKPEGALINEQFF. CDR3 nucleotides: TGCGCCAGCAGTAAACCAGAGGGAGCTCTTATCAATGAGCAGTTCTTC. The chain uses TRBV5-1 and TRBJ2-1, with a weak D call TRBD2 (5 bases). Between the trimmed V and J ends, which lost 5 bases and 6 bases, there was a span of 21 bases. Germline loops: CDR1 SGHRS, CDR2 YFSETQ. This CDR3 has 16 residues. The entire variable domain, with the rest obtained from reference TRBV5-1 and TRBJ2-1, is as follows: KAGVTQTPRYLIKTRGQQVTLSCSPISGHRSVSWYQQTPGQGLQFLFEYFSETQRNKGNFPGRFSGRQFSNSRSEMNVSTLELGDSALYLCASSKPEGALINEQFFGPGTRLTVL.